This T cell receptor beta chain was captured by sequencing in a study of T cells in localized non-small cell lung cancer. Assay used: immunoSEQ multiplex PCR; TCRdb lists only in-frame clones, some missing. The sample lists around 35,000 clones, 93% occurring once. Germline V gene sequence: CDR1 SGHTA, CDR2 FQGNSA. This CDR3 is built from 13 residues. V was shortened by 5 bases and J by 1 base, with 8 bases between the two germline ends. This chain joins TRBV7-2 and TRBJ2-5, with D uncertain. Sample: peripheral blood, taken before any cancer treatment. The sequence came from a female donor at least 60 years old with stage I lung adenocarcinoma. The CDR3 loop is CASSTYSQETQYF. DNA for the CDR3: TGTGCCAGCAGCACTTACTCCCAAGAGACCCAGTACTTC. Filled out from reference TRBV7-2 and TRBJ2-5, the complete variable domain reads GAGVSQSPSNKVTEKGKDVELRCDPISGHTALYWYRQSLGQGLEFLIYFQGNSAPDKSGLPSDRFSAERTGGSVSTLTIQRTQQEDSAVYLCASSTYSQETQYFGPGTRLLVL.